These T cell receptor beta chains were read from a single sample in a study of Graves' ophthalmopathy and Graves' hyperthyroidism. TCRdb re-called the multiplex PCR reads with MiXCR, one entry per CDR3 protein. In the table there are roughly 350,000 distinct CDR3 sequences, approximately 18% of which are singletons. The sample comprised peripheral blood. Every receptor here comes from an adult woman with stable Graves' hyperthyroidism. Each CDR3 is given without its conserved first and last residue.

cdr3_length j_call v_call cdr3_aa
12 TRBJ1-6 TRBV5-1 ASSPDGQLSPLH
11 TRBJ2-7 TRBV6-1 ASRLAGDHEQY
13 TRBJ1-1 TRBV19 ASRARDRADTEAF
9 TRBJ2-7 TRBV2 ASSERWEQY
12 TRBJ1-1 TRBV5-4 ASSNWSRGTEAF
12 TRBJ2-7 TRBV4-1 ASSNQASSYEQY
13 TRBJ2-7 TRBV28 ASSPISLGPYEQY
13 TRBJ2-2 TRBV7-2 ASSLSGTWTGELF
14 TRBJ2-7 TRBV18 ASSPEPREGRHEQY
14 TRBJ2-2 TRBV10-1 ASSELGQGNTGELF
13 TRBJ2-2 TRBV27 ASSRVGVGTGELF
11 . TRBV7-2 ASSLAPQRGQF
12 TRBJ2-7 TRBV20-1 SARRAGGSYEQY
12 TRBJ1-5 TRBV28 ASRDSYSNQPQH
12 TRBJ1-5 TRBV12-3/TRBV12-4 ASTQRQVDQPQH
14 TRBJ2-5 TRBV20-1 SARDPASGRGETQY
12 TRBJ1-1 TRBV6-1 ASRTVRMNTEAF
11 TRBJ2-7 TRBV20-1 SARFRGSYEQY
10 TRBJ2-3 TRBV12-3/TRBV12-4 ASSFPSGRGY
12 TRBJ2-7 TRBV11-2 ASSLVDGLREQY
13 TRBJ1-6 TRBV12-3/TRBV12-4 ASRDAGQDNPPLH
14 TRBJ1-2 TRBV2 ASSEAPPQGDYGYT
15 TRBJ1-1 TRBV11-1 ASSRFSGGARGTEAF
13 TRBJ2-2 TRBV9 ASSTGQVNTGELF
11 TRBJ1-2 TRBV12-5 ASGGGTGSGYT
9 TRBJ1-1 TRBV28 ASETGEGTF
16 TRBJ1-5 TRBV7-2 ASSLAGPGTASNQPQH
13 TRBJ1-2 TRBV6-1 ASSPRGGILYGYT
13 TRBJ2-7 TRBV6-1 ASSITGVGSYEQY
12 TRBJ2-2 TRBV12-3/TRBV12-4 ASTEGESTGELF
17 TRBJ1-5 TRBV7-2 ASSLNPTRTGGEGQPQH
12 TRBJ1-6 TRBV7-2 ASSLVRGGSPLH
13 TRBJ1-1 TRBV3-1 ASSRHGGGHTEAF
14 TRBJ2-7 TRBV4-3 ASSLVQGAGAYEQY
13 TRBJ2-5 TRBV7-3 ASSLTAQGLQTQY
15 TRBJ2-7 TRBV4-1 ASSQDNMQGPSYEQY
12 TRBJ2-5 TRBV5-5 ASSLLWSQETQY
12 TRBJ1-5 TRBV12-3/TRBV12-4 ASRGGASNQPQH
11 TRBJ1-1 TRBV6-4 ASKGTGVTEAF
12 TRBJ1-5 TRBV12-3/TRBV12-4 ASSSRQGALAQH
13 TRBJ1-5 TRBV6-5 ASSLGQVVSQPQH
15 TRBJ1-2 TRBV28 ASSQPRQGRLLGGYT
10 TRBJ1-5 TRBV12-3/TRBV12-4 ASSPFGEPQH
12 TRBJ1-3 TRBV7-6 ASSPAGIGNTIY
11 TRBJ1-1 TRBV20-1 SAGDSLNTEAF
12 TRBJ2-2 TRBV19 ASSIQGHAGELF